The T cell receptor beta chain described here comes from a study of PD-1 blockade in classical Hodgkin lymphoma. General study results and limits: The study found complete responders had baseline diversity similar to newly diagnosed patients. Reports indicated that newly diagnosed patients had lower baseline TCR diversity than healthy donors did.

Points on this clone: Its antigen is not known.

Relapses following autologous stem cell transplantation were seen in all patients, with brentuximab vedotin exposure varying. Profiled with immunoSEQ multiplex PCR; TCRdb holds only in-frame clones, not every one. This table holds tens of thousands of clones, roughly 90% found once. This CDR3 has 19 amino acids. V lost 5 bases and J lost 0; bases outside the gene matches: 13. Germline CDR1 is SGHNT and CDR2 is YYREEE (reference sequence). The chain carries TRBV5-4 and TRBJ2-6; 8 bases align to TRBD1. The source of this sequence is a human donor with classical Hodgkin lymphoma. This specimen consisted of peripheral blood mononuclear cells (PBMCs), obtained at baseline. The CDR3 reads CASRWSGTGVISGANVLTF. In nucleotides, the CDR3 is TGTGCCAGCAGGTGGTCCGGGACAGGTGTCATCTCTGGGGCCAACGTCCTGACTTTC. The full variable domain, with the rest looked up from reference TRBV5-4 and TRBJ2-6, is ETGVTQSPTHLIKTRGQQVTLRCSSQSGHNTVSWYQQALGQGPQFIFQYYREEENGRGNFPPRFSGLQFPNYSSELNVNALELDDSALYLCASRWSGTGVISGANVLTFGAGSRLTVL.